Reported below is one T cell receptor beta chain. Its cognate antigen is unknown. The sample comes from a study of shared clonotypes between healthy human individuals. Broader study findings: Generation probabilities were higher for clonotypes shared across all four sorted-subset donors than for unshared ones. When naive CD4 clonotypes were compared across a few donors, approximately 5% were shared.

CDR1 and CDR2 from the germline V gene are SGDLS and YYNGEE. CDR3 length equals 17 residues. V was clipped by 1 base and J by 6 bases, with 23 bases between them. Deep-level settings were used for running the assay. The table came from immunoSEQ multiplex PCR; TCRdb's copy has only in-frame clones and leaves some out. The data contain 2 million to 2.5 million clones, about 92% of them singletons. The rearrangement links TRBV9 to TRBJ2-7, with a possible D match to TRBD1 (7 bases). The sequence was obtained from a man younger than 35 in good health. Some clones in this sample may be carry-over from other donors' samples. Sequencing was performed on naive CD4+ T cells from PBMCs. Subset denoted: CD45RA+ positively selected. As DNA, the CDR3 is TGTGCCAGCAGCGTAACTCCTCAGGGGGGCCAGACGTCCGAGCAGTACTTC. This gives the protein CASSVTPQGGQTSEQYF. Filled out from reference TRBV9 and TRBJ2-7, the complete variable domain reads DSGVTQTPKHLITATGQRVTLRCSPRSGDLSVYWYQQSLDQGLQFLIQYYNGEERAKGNILERFSAQQFPDLHSELNLSSLELGDSALYFCASSVTPQGGQTSEQYFGPGTRLTVT.